This T cell receptor beta chain was profiled in a study of OX40 agonist ivuxolimab in advanced cancers. Of note for this clone: Its antigen is not known.

Study-wide results and caveats: Expanded clones belonging to CD8+ T cells outnumbered, on average, those of CD4+.

The CDR3 spans 14 residues. Germline CDR1 MNHEY, CDR2 SVGAGI. J gave up 7 bases and V 6 bases, and 6 bases lay outside the gene matches. Assay: immunoSEQ multiplex PCR; the TCRdb copy retains only in-frame clones and omits some. The data show about 82,000 clones, with around 87% seen just once and 0.99% held by the top ten. This sequence originates from an adult with an advanced solid tumor such as melanoma, head and neck, liver or kidney cancer. The chain carries TRBV6-5 and TRBJ1-5, with 10 bases matching TRBD1. The sample was CD4+ or CD8+ T cells sorted from blood, taken in a trial of the OX40 agonist ivuxolimab. CDR3 loop: CASRGQGGRQPQHF. The CDR3 DNA follows: TGTGCCAGCAGAGGACAGGGGGGCAGGCAGCCCCAGCATTTT.